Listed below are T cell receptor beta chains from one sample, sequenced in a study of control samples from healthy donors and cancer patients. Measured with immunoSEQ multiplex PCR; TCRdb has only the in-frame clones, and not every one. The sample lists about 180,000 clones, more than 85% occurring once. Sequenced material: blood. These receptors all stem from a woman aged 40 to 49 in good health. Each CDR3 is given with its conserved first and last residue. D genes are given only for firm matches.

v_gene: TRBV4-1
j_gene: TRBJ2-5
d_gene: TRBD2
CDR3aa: CASSQIAGGVETQYF
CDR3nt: TGCGCCAGCAGCCAAATAGCGGGGGGGGTGGAGACCCAGTACTTC